This TCR beta chain was obtained from a study of T cell responses to AZD1222 COVID-19 vaccine (dated by TCRdb to 2020 to 2022). Concerning the study at large: TCR sequencing covered approximately 230 trial participants: 200 to 220 given two doses of AZD1222 and about 26 given two doses of MenACWY control vaccine. Enrollment into the trials was organized by age into subgroups of 18-55, 56-69 and 70-plus years, and those subgroups contained about 160, 30 and 59 TCR-sequenced participants, respectively.

Broader findings and caveats from the paper: After two AZD1222 doses, both the breadth and the depth of spike-specific TCRs were significantly higher than at day 0 and than in MenACWY recipients. Nearly half of unique spike-specific TCRs reportedly recognized epitopes outside regions mutated in the B.1.351 and B.1.1.7 variants. Because no day 14 peak-response samples were available, the repertoires could be characterized only after the peak T cell response. Only five to seven AZD1222 recipients were SARS-CoV-2 seropositive at baseline, limiting conclusions about previously exposed vaccinees. CD4 TCRs associated with the vaccine covered the entire spike protein, and the dominant responses were in regions 160-218 and 743-854. The 56-69-year group was small, and its depth increase did not reach significance, likely because of low power. Participants were mostly white British and included more females than males, and it was suggested by the authors that clonal diversity may have been underestimated.

This clone was picked up one time. No antigen is known for it. The sample holds no much larger clone one base away, and base qualities are not on file. The CDR3 numbers 15 residues from cysteine through phenylalanine. Only the CDR3 DNA is retained, 45 bases long and in frame from the first base. Trimmed from V: 4 bases; trimmed from J: 4 bases; junction bases lacking a gene match: 10. The germline V gene sets CDR1 to SGHDT and CDR2 to YYEEEE. Taken with the paper, the label for time point translates to: baseline before first vaccination. The treatment or condition label, read with the paper, signifies: meningococcal conjugate vaccine given as trial control. Samples from vaccinated people were obtained from the UK trials COV001 and COV002, which included a single-blind randomized controlled phase 2/3 trial of AZD1222 (ChAdOx1 nCoV-19) in healthy adults. For TCRbeta chain sequencing, PBMC samples from trial participants were taken at day 0 and at day 28 after the second dose.

The CDR3 regions of human TCRbeta chains were analyzed by immunosequencing. The paper's processing steps were these. TCRs in the repertoires were compared against a reference library of SARS-CoV-2-specific TCRs that had been generated with the MIRA antigen-specificity platform. Breadth was defined as the fraction of unique TCRs that were SARS-CoV-2-associated, and depth was defined as the fraction of total T cells that were SARS-CoV-2-associated. Each spike-specific TCR was assigned to its reactive spike region and to a CD4 or CD8 class using the MIRA data. Log10-transformed breadth and depth values were compared by one-way ANOVA with Sidak's multiple comparisons tests. TCRdb mirrors the immuneACCESS table, restricted to in-frame sequences. Some clones are absent from its copies; in checked studies, under half trace to an unresolved V gene, and the reason for the others is unknown. V and J calls and clone size are as listed in that table; D and trimming were resolved from the DNA. Present in this sample are some 150,000 clones, 86% of which were seen just once. The ten largest clones take up 5.5% of the sample.

Sequencing was performed on peripheral blood, taken on day 0 of MenACWY control vaccination. The receptor chain draws on TRBV5-6 and TRBJ1-2, and TRBD1 matches 7 of the central bases. The clonotype comes from an adult in good health. The CDR3 amino acid sequence is: CASSRDRKASYGYTF. The DNA sequence follows: TGTGCCAGCAGCCGGGACAGAAAAGCAAGCTATGGCTACACCTTC.